This T cell receptor (beta chain) is from a study of blood T cell repertoires in COVID-19. Germline V CDR1 and CDR2: SGHDN, FVKESK. There are 16 residues in the CDR3. V trimming: 4 bases; J trimming: 5 bases; junction bases outside the gene matches: 9. Data came from immunoSEQ multiplex PCR; TCRdb stores just in-frame clones and leaves some out. The table lists more than 200,000 clones, 65% to 85% of them singletons, with approximately 4% in the top ten. The sequenced sample was peripheral blood. The sequence derives from a man in his fifties or sixties with active or convalescent COVID-19. This chain connects TRBV14 to TRBJ1-1, with 11 nucleotides matching TRBD1. CDR3 region: CASSPWVGQGATEAFF. The CDR3 DNA reads TGTGCCAGCAGCCCATGGGTAGGACAGGGGGCTACTGAAGCTTTCTTT.